These 29 T cell receptor beta chains share one sample of origin, sequenced in a study of blood T cell repertoires in COVID-19. Some clones are missing from TCRdb's copy, which holds only in-frame ones; the method was immunoSEQ multiplex PCR. Altogether under 150,000 clones are present, approximately 87% being singletons, with the ten largest covering around 7.3%. Sequencing input: peripheral blood. The origin of the receptors is a man in his forties or fifties with acute or convalescent COVID-19.

The chain carries TRBV20-1 and TRBJ2-7, with 10 bases matching TRBD1. Germline V CDR1 and CDR2: DFQATT, SNEGSKA (reference sequence). The CDR3 is 14 residues long. V trimming: 5 bases; J trimming: 5 bases; junction bases outside the gene matches: 9. The CDR3 spells CSAGARDRGNEQYF. Here the CDR3 DNA reads TGCAGTGCTGGTGCCAGGGACAGGGGCAACGAGCAGTACTTC.

The J gene is TRBJ2-3, the V gene TRBV6-6; D is possibly TRBD1 (6 bases). Germline loops: CDR1 MNHNY, CDR2 SVGAGI (reference sequence). The CDR3 runs to 13 residues. The V end lost 6 bases, the J end lost 9 bases, and 16 bases lay between the germline ends. The CDR3 nucleotides read TGTGCCAGCAGACCAAACAGGGAAGACACGCAGTATTTT. Its translation is CASRPNREDTQYF.

The chain joins TRBV7-6 to TRBJ2-5, with D unclear. V gave up 4 bases and J gave up 0 bases, with 12 bases separating them. This CDR3 is 15 amino acids long. The germline gives CDR1 SGHVS, CDR2 FNYEAQ. The CDR3 DNA follows: TGTGCCAGCAGCTCCCTTGACGGGTACCAAGAGACCCAGTACTTC. Its protein product is CASSSLDGYQETQYF.

The V and J genes are TRBV21-1 and TRBJ2-7; the table assigns TRBD2, which was not confirmed against the DNA. TRBV21-1 is a pseudogene segment. This CDR3 comprises 15 residues. The CDR3 nucleotides read TGTGCCAGCAGCACGCCGGGACTAGCGCCCTACGAGCAGTACTTC. Protein product: CASSTPGLAPYEQYF.

Only a few counts were recorded for this clone. The chain is built from TRBV30 and TRBJ2-5; TRBD1 matches at 10 bases. Germline CDR1 is GTSNPN and CDR2 is SVGIG (reference sequence). The CDR3 contains 16 residues. After removal of 3 bases from V and 5 bases from J, the junction contained 12 bases not matched to a gene. The DNA of the CDR3 is TGTGCCTGGAGCCAACCTCGACAGGGGGCTGGGGAGACCCAGTACTTC. This gives the protein CAWSQPRQGAGETQYF.

This clone came up a few times. The chain recombines TRBV24-1 with TRBJ2-5; D gene uncertain. CDR1 and CDR2 (germline): KGHDR, SFDVKD. This CDR3 is 13 amino acids long. V was shortened by 4 bases and J by 4 bases, with 9 bases between the two germline ends. The CDR3 coding sequence is TGTGCCACCAGTGACTCCAGTGTAGAGACCCAGTACTTC. Its protein product is CATSDSSVETQYF.

The chain combines TRBV5-5 with TRBJ2-5; 7 bases line up with TRBD2. Per germline, CDR1 SGHKS and CDR2 YYEKEE (reference sequence). V lost 1 base and J lost 4; bases outside the gene matches: 7. The CDR3 spans 15 residues. DNA of the CDR3: TGTGCCAGCAGCTTGAGTTTAATAGCGGGAGAGACCCAGTACTTC. Translated: CASSLSLIAGETQYF. The full variable domain, in which reference TRBV5-5 and TRBJ2-5 provide the parts outside the CDR3, is DAGVTQSPTHLIKTRGQQVTLRCSPISGHKSVSWYQQVLGQGPQFIFQYYEKEERGRGNFPDRFSARQFPNYSSELNVNALLLGDSALYLCASSLSLIAGETQYFGPGTRLLVL.

The V gene is TRBV5-1, the J gene TRBJ1-1; unclear D gene. V shed 0 bases and J shed 0 bases, with 9 bases lying between them. CDR1 and CDR2 from the germline V gene are SGHRS and YFSETQ. The CDR3 is made up of 15 amino acids. CDR3 residues: CASSLGFSVNTEAFF. Here the CDR3 DNA reads TGCGCCAGCAGCTTGGGTTTCTCAGTGAACACTGAAGCTTTCTTT.

The chain joins TRBV7-6 to TRBJ2-7; D may be TRBD2 (5 bases). This CDR3 has 14 amino acids. CDR1 is SGHVS, CDR2 FNYEAQ, per germline. V was clipped by 2 bases and J by 3 bases, with 11 bases between them. CDR3 bases: TGTGCCAGCAGCTTAATTGGGGAGAGCTACGAGCAGTACTTC. It translates to CASSLIGESYEQYF.

This chain connects TRBV28 to TRBJ2-3, with TRBD2 identical over 12 bases. This CDR3 is 14 amino acids long. Unmatched junction bases numbered 8, after V lost 10 bases and J lost 6 bases. Germline V lookup: CDR1 MDHEN, CDR2 SYDVKM. The CDR3 reads CATQTSGSKDTQYF. The CDR3 nucleotides read TGTGCCACCCAGACTAGCGGGAGTAAGGATACGCAGTATTTT.

The chain recombines TRBV18 with TRBJ1-6, with 10 bases matching TRBD1. J was trimmed by 8 bases and V by 6 bases; bases with no gene match: 4. Germline V lookup: CDR1 KGHSH, CDR2 LQKENI. The length of the CDR3 is 14 residues. CDR3 in DNA: TGTGCCAGCTCCCGACAGGGGGCCGATTCACCCCTCCACTTT. Protein product: CASSRQGADSPLHF. The full variable domain, its missing parts supplied by reference TRBV18 and TRBJ1-6, is NAGVMQNPRHLVRRRGQEARLRCSPMKGHSHVYWYRQLPEEGLKFMVYLQKENIIDESGMPKERFSAEFPKEGPSILRIQQVVRGDSAAYFCASSRQGADSPLHFGNGTRLTVT.

The chain couples TRBV10-3 to TRBJ2-7; 11 bases fit TRBD2. The CDR3 totals 16 residues. After removal of 0 bases from V and 5 bases from J, the junction contained 6 bases not matched to a gene. Looked up from germline, CDR1 is ENHRY and CDR2 is SYGVKD. In DNA, the CDR3 is TGTGCCATCAGTGAGTCGAAGCTAGCGGGAGGCCACGAGCAGTACTTC. This sequence encodes CAISESKLAGGHEQYF.

The J gene is TRBJ2-1, the V gene TRBV7-9, with 7 bases matching TRBD1. V lost 5 bases and J lost 1; bases outside the gene matches: 11. Germline values: CDR1 SEHNR, CDR2 FQNEAQ (reference sequence). The CDR3 is 17 residues long. The CDR3 protein is CASSGRQGVPSYNEQFF. CDR3 bases: TGTGCCAGCAGCGGGAGACAGGGAGTGCCTTCCTACAATGAGCAGTTCTTC.

The chain links TRBV6-5 to TRBJ2-2, with 8 bases fitting TRBD1. CDR1 and CDR2 from the germline V gene are MNHEY and SVGAGI. V trimming: 7 bases; J trimming: 1 base; junction bases outside the gene matches: 5. CDR3 size: 15 residues. CDR3 region: CASKTGTGNTGELFF. CDR3 nucleotide sequence: TGTGCCAGCAAAACCGGGACAGGGAACACCGGGGAGCTGTTTTTT.

The chain couples TRBV5-1 to TRBJ1-3; a possible D gene is TRBD1 (5 bases). The CDR3 consists of 16 residues. Trimming took off 0 bases at V and 0 bases at J, with 10 bases between the two ends. In germline, CDR1 is SGHRS, CDR2 YFSETQ. Here the CDR3 DNA reads TGCGCCAGCAGCTTGGTGGCCAGGGCCTCTGGAAACACCATATATTTT. This encodes CASSLVARASGNTIYF.

This clone was picked up a small number of times. The genes are TRBV27 and TRBJ1-4; D not certain. Germline CDR1 reads MNHEY; CDR2 reads SMNVEV (reference sequence). The CDR3 totals 15 residues. Trimming shortened V by 0 bases and J by 4 bases, and 9 bases separated the two germline ends. The CDR3 reads CASSLSGGFNEKLFF. The CDR3, as DNA: TGTGCCAGCAGTTTATCGGGAGGATTTAATGAAAAACTGTTTTTT.

The CDR3 DNA is TGTGCCAGTAGTATAGTCTTCACCGGGGAGCTGTTTTTT. Protein product: CASSIVFTGELFF. V gene TRBV19 combines with J gene TRBJ2-2; D unclear. The germline V gene encodes CDR1 LNHDA and CDR2 SQIVND (reference sequence). The CDR3 length is 13 residues. Deletions cut 1 base from V and 4 bases from J, with 4 bases between.

This sequence joins TRBV5-1 and TRBJ1-4, with D uncertain. The germline V and J ends were trimmed by 0 bases and 6 bases, with 9 bases remaining between them. This CDR3 has 14 residues. CDR1 and CDR2 (germline): SGHRS, YFSETQ. CDR3 sequence reads: CASSLESGDEKLFF. The DNA for the CDR3 is TGCGCCAGCAGCTTGGAAAGCGGGGATGAAAAACTGTTTTTT.

The gene calls are TRBV30 and TRBJ1-2, with TRBD1 as a possible D gene (5 bases). Trimming pared 5 bases from V and 8 bases from J, leaving 21 bases between. The germline V gene has CDR1 GTSNPN and CDR2 SVGIG (reference sequence). The CDR3 is 14 residues long. The CDR3 sequence: CAWGGRQGFQGYTF. CDR3 DNA sequence: TGTGCCTGGGGAGGGCGGCAGGGCTTTCAAGGCTACACCTTC. The full variable domain, its missing parts supplied by reference TRBV30 and TRBJ1-2, is SQTIHQWPATLVQPVGSPLSLECTVEGTSNPNLYWYRQAAGRGLQLLFYSVGIGQISSEVPQNLSASRPQDRQFILSSKKLLLSDSGFYLCAWGGRQGFQGYTFGSGTRLTVV.

The chain has TRBV25-1 and TRBJ1-6; 7 positions agree with TRBD1. There are 15 residues in the CDR3. In germline, CDR1 is MGHDK, CDR2 SYGVNS. J gave up 8 bases and V 7 bases, and 11 bases lay outside the gene matches. In DNA, the CDR3 is TGTGCCAGCACTAGGGGGGACAGTGTCTATTCACCCCTCCACTTT. This gives the protein CASTRGDSVYSPLHF. The whole variable domain, remainder taken from reference TRBV25-1 and TRBJ1-6, is EADIYQTPRYLVIGTGKKITLECSQTMGHDKMYWYQQDPGMELHLIHYSYGVNSTEKGDLSSESTVSRIRTEHFPLTLESARPSHTSQYLCASTRGDSVYSPLHFGNGTRLTVT.

The chain employs TRBV9 and TRBJ1-1, with 8 positions matching TRBD1. Germline CDR1 is SGDLS and CDR2 is YYNGEE. The J segment lost 1 base and the V segment lost 4 bases, leaving 6 bases of the junction unmatched. The CDR3 length is 15 residues. The CDR3 DNA sequence: TGTGCCAGCAGCCCTCGGACAGGGAAGAACACTGAAGCTTTCTTT. Translation gives CASSPRTGKNTEAFF.

V is TRBV3-1 (or the pseudogene TRBV3-2) and J is TRBJ1-6; 12 nucleotides agree with TRBD1. J gave up 6 bases and V 0 bases, and 6 bases lay outside the gene matches. Per the germline V gene, CDR1 is LGHDT and CDR2 is YNNKEL (reference sequence). The CDR3 loop spans 18 amino acids. Here the CDR3 DNA reads TGTGCCAGCAGCCAAGATGTGGGGGACAGGGGGCGTAATTCACCCCTCCACTTT. Encoded protein: CASSQDVGDRGRNSPLHF.

The chain uses TRBV3-1 (or the pseudogene TRBV3-2) and TRBJ2-5; TRBD2 aligns across 8 bases. The CDR3 spans 16 residues. Per the germline V gene, CDR1 is LGHDT and CDR2 is YNNKEL (reference sequence). With V trimmed by 1 base and J by 6 bases, 10 bases remained unmatched. In DNA form, the CDR3 reads TGTGCCAGCAGCCAAGTCTCCGGGAGGGCCGACCAGACCCAGTACTTC. Translating gives CASSQVSGRADQTQYF.

The rearrangement links TRBV6-5 to TRBJ2-1; D remains unclear. The CDR3 is 15 residues long. The germline V gene has CDR1 MNHEY and CDR2 SVGAGI. V was cut by 5 bases and J by 2 bases, with 13 bases left in between. CDR3 protein: CASSPDAEAYNEQFF. In DNA form, the CDR3 reads TGTGCCAGCAGTCCCGACGCGGAAGCCTACAATGAGCAGTTCTTC.

The genes are TRBV5-1 and TRBJ1-2, with D possibly matching TRBD1 (6 bases). This CDR3 region has 14 residues. Trimming shortened V by 4 bases and J by 3 bases, and 13 bases separated the two germline ends. Germline values: CDR1 SGHRS, CDR2 YFSETQ. The CDR3 region has the DNA TGCGCCAGCAGCCTGAGAGGGGGGGACTATGGCTACACCTTC. It is translated as CASSLRGGDYGYTF.

The chain joins TRBV3-1 (or the pseudogene TRBV3-2) to TRBJ2-2, with D maybe TRBD1 (6 bases). CDR1 LGHDT and CDR2 YNNKEL come from the germline V gene (reference sequence). V was trimmed by 1 base and J by 7 bases, leaving 13 bases between them. This CDR3 has 15 amino acids. The CDR3 DNA reads TGTGCCAGCAGCCAAGGACAGGCAGATGTCGGGGAGCTGTTTTTT. Translation gives CASSQGQADVGELFF.

This chain uses TRBV9 with TRBJ2-7, with 8 bases that match TRBD2. CDR1 and CDR2 from the germline V gene are SGDLS and YYNGEE. After removal of 4 bases from V and 6 bases from J, the junction contained 9 bases not matched to a gene. CDR3 length: 14 amino acids. CDR3 region: CASSPTPSGSEQYF. CDR3 coding DNA: TGTGCCAGCAGCCCGACCCCCAGCGGGAGCGAGCAGTACTTC.

V is TRBV19 and J is TRBJ2-7, with TRBD2 matching over 7 bases. The CDR3 has 15 amino acids. The germline CDR1 and CDR2 sequences are LNHDA and SQIVND (reference sequence). The J segment lost 2 bases and the V segment lost 6 bases, leaving 10 bases of the junction unmatched. The CDR3 loop reads CASRESGGVAYEQYF. CDR3 nucleotide sequence: TGTGCCAGTAGAGAATCGGGAGGAGTCGCCTACGAGCAGTACTTC.

The CDR3 DNA is TGTGCCAGCAGCCAAAGACAGGGGGCATCTAGCACAGATACGCAGTATTTT. Residues: CASSQRQGASSTDTQYF. The rearrangement joins TRBV3-1 (or the pseudogene TRBV3-2) to TRBJ2-3; TRBD1 agrees at 10 bases. With V trimmed by 2 bases and J by 0 bases, 5 bases remained unmatched. The CDR3 runs to 17 residues. CDR1 and CDR2 (germline): LGHDT, YNNKEL (reference sequence).